These T cell receptor beta chains were read from a single sample in a study of cytomegalovirus exposure and HLA in healthy donors. Data came from immunoSEQ multiplex PCR; TCRdb stores just in-frame clones and leaves some out. The sample carries some 150,000 clones, about 80% recorded once. Source material: PBMCs. The receptors originated from a woman aged 40-49 years in good health and CMV-seronegative. CDR3s include the opening cysteine and the closing phenylalanine or tryptophan. D genes are given only for firm matches. The size of a clone is reported for some rows only, either as once, few or many, or as a class for expanded clones.

size	D	J	V	DNA	CDR3
-	-	TRBJ2-7	TRBV4-2	TGTGCCAGCAGCCAGGATACCCCATTGGGTTTAGCCCTGTCCTACGAGCAGTACTTC	CASSQDTPLGLALSYEQYF
-	TRBD2	TRBJ2-3	TRBV2	TGTGCCAGCAGTGAAGCAACTAGCGCAGATACGCAGTATTTT	CASSEATSADTQYF
-	TRBD1	TRBJ2-3	TRBV7-3	TGTGCCAGCAAGGGCGGGACAGGGGGCCCAGATACGCAGTATTTT	CASKGGTGGPDTQYF
-	TRBD2	TRBJ2-1	TRBV7-9	TGTGCCAGCAGCTTTGGGGTCAGTTGGGCGGGAGGGTGGGATGAGCAGTTCTTC	CASSFGVSWAGGWDEQFF
-	-	TRBJ2-1	TRBV5-1	TGCGCCAGCTATTGGGCCCAATCGTTTCGGTTCTTC	CASYWAQSFRFF
-	-	TRBJ1-4	TRBV19	TGTGCCAGTAGTATTTGGGAGACTAATGAAAAACTGTTTTTT	CASSIWETNEKLFF
-	-	TRBJ2-1	TRBV2	TGTGCCAGCAGTACCAATAGCGCGGTTAGCAATGAGCAGTTCTTC	CASSTNSAVSNEQFF
-	TRBD1	TRBJ1-5	TRBV28	TGTGCCAGCAGTCTCGGGACAGATCATCAGCCCCAGCATTTT	CASSLGTDHQPQHF
few	TRBD1	TRBJ2-1	TRBV25-1	TGTGCCAGCAGTGTGACAGGGGGGAATGAGCAGTTCTTC	CASSVTGGNEQFF
-	-	TRBJ2-7	TRBV7-9	TGTGCCAGCAGCTTTTTAGCGGCAACCTACGAGCAGTACTTC	CASSFLAATYEQYF
-	TRBD2	TRBJ2-3	TRBV10-3	TGTGCCATCAGTGAGTTCGGCGGGAGCCGGGAAACGGATACGCAGTATTTT	CAISEFGGSRETDTQYF
-	-	TRBJ1-1	TRBV2	TGTGCCAGCAGTGAAGCCCACGGAGAGCGGGACACTGAAGCTTTCTTT	CASSEAHGERDTEAFF
-	TRBD1	TRBJ1-1	TRBV19	TGTGCCAGTAGACAGGGGGCGCGGGCTGAAGCTTTCTTT	CASRQGARAEAFF
-	-	TRBJ2-5	TRBV2	TGTGCCAGCAGTGAAACAGGAGAACAAGAGACCCAGTACTTC	CASSETGEQETQYF
-	TRBD2	TRBJ2-1	TRBV5-1	TGCGCCAGCAGCTTGACGGCTAGCGGATACAATGAGCAGTTCTTC	CASSLTASGYNEQFF
-	TRBD1	TRBJ1-2	TRBV10-3	TGTGCCATCAGTGAGGGGGACAGGGGACTATCGGGCTATGGCTACACCTTC	CAISEGDRGLSGYGYTF
-	-	TRBJ2-3	TRBV5-1	TGCGCCAGCAGCTCCGCAAATAGCGAGACAGATACGCAGTATTTT	CASSSANSETDTQYF
-	TRBD1	TRBJ2-7	TRBV7-2	TGTGCCAGCAGCCGCCAGGGACAGGGGCTTTCCTACGAGCAGTACTTC	CASSRQGQGLSYEQYF
-	-	TRBJ1-5	TRBV27	TGTGCCAGCAGTGCGGCCAGCAATCAGCCCCAGCATTTT	CASSAASNQPQHF
-	-	TRBJ2-2	TRBV21-1	TGTGCCAGCAGCATACCGGGACAGGGGGCTTCCACCGGGGAGCTGTTTTTT	CASSIPGQGASTGELFF
-	-	TRBJ1-1	TRBV7-2	TGTGCCAGCAGCTTAGGGTGGGGGCGAACTGAAGCTTTCTTT	CASSLGWGRTEAFF
-	TRBD2	TRBJ2-2	TRBV7-3	TGTGCCAGCAGCTTACTCCCAGGACTAGGTAACACCGGGGAGCTGTTTTTT	CASSLLPGLGNTGELFF